What follows are 12 T cell receptor beta chains derived from one specimen sequenced in a study of T-cell reconstitution after alpha-beta-depleted transplantation in children. A library of TCRbeta sequences, prepared with unique molecular identifiers, was generated. TCRdb itself ran the PCR reads through MiXCR, one entry per CDR3 protein. The sample has hundreds of thousands of distinct CDR3 sequences, around 25% seen once. The sample in question was PBMCs, mostly from graft donor cells, obtained 360 days after TCRalphabeta/CD19-depleted stem cell transplant. These receptors were obtained from a female patient younger than 10 who had a stem cell transplant for congenital amegakaryocytic thrombocytopenia, so the T cells may come from the graft donor.

This chain connects TRBV10-3 to TRBJ1-1; 8 bases fit TRBD1. Germline CDR1 is ENHRY and CDR2 is SYGVKD. The CDR3 spans 15 residues. Losses at the gene ends were 6 bases for V and 1 base for J; bases not matched to a gene: 7. The CDR3 is CAISHGQGKNTEAFF. CDR3 bases: TGTGCCATCAGCCACGGACAGGGCAAGAACACTGAAGCTTTCTTT.

There are many counts of this clonotype. The chain combines TRBV29-1 with TRBJ2-7; TRBD1 matches 7 bases. CDR3 size: 14 residues. Germline lookup yields CDR1 SQVTM and CDR2 ANQGSEA. Trimming at V came to 3 bases and at J to 2 bases, leaving 7 bases not matched to a gene. DNA for the CDR3: TGCAGCGTTGATCGTGCCGGGACAGCCTACGAGCAGTACTTC. Protein sequence: CSVDRAGTAYEQYF.

This clonotype was recorded a few times. This sequence joins TRBV12-3 or TRBV12-4 and TRBJ2-1; 8 bases are a match to TRBD2. The trim removed 5 bases at V and 1 base at J, leaving 10 bases unmatched. The CDR3 spans 17 residues. The CDR3 is CASSLRAGERSYNEQFF. The CDR3 coding sequence is TGTGCCAGCAGTCTTAGAGCGGGAGAAAGGTCCTACAATGAGCAGTTCTTC.

The chain couples TRBV9 to TRBJ2-1; 7 bases line up with TRBD2. The V gene end was trimmed by 7 bases and the J gene end by 8 bases; junction bases not matched to a gene: 12. The CDR3 totals 14 residues. Germline lookup yields CDR1 SGDLS and CDR2 YYNGEE. Here the CDR3 DNA reads TGTGCCAGCGGCCTAGCGGCGGGGCACTATGAGCAGTTCTTC. Translation: CASGLAAGHYEQFF.

This clonotype was recorded at least ten times. The genes are TRBV12-3 or TRBV12-4 and TRBJ2-7, with D perhaps matching TRBD2 (7 bases). Between the trimmed V and J ends, which lost 7 bases and 3 bases, there was a span of 19 bases. The CDR3 totals 15 residues. CDR3 in amino acids: CASTESLGGHYEQYF. DNA for the CDR3: TGTGCCAGCACCGAATCTTTGGGGGGGCACTACGAGCAGTACTTC.

CDR3 residues: CAWTSGGYYNEQFF. CDR3 nucleotide sequence: TGTGCCTGGACTAGCGGGGGGTATTACAATGAGCAGTTCTTC. The chain recombines TRBV30 with TRBJ2-1, with 11 bases that match TRBD2. J lost 4 bases, V lost 4 bases, and 3 bases had no gene match. This CDR3 comprises 14 residues. From germline, CDR1 is GTSNPN and CDR2 SVGIG (reference sequence).

This clonotype has a handful of counts. This rearrangement joins TRBV12-3 or TRBV12-4 to TRBJ2-1, with D perhaps TRBD2 (5 bases). CDR3 length equals 13 residues. Between the trimmed V and J ends, which lost 3 bases and 5 bases, there was a span of 8 bases. The CDR3 region has the DNA TGTGCCAGCAGTTTTTTGGGAGACAATGAGCAGTTCTTC. Translation gives CASSFLGDNEQFF.

V usage is TRBV27 and J usage is TRBJ2-7; 10 bases map to TRBD1. Germline V gene data show CDR1 as MNHEY and CDR2 as SMNVEV (reference sequence). The CDR3 runs 15 residues. V lost 3 bases, J lost 3 bases, and 5 bases stayed unmatched. As DNA, the CDR3 is TGTGCCAGCAGTTTTATAGGGACAGGGGTCTACGAGCAGTACTTC. This codes for CASSFIGTGVYEQYF.

This rearrangement joins TRBV6-1 to TRBJ1-4, with a possible D match to TRBD1 (6 bases). Germline V lookup: CDR1 MNHNS, CDR2 SASEGT. The CDR3 runs to 13 residues. V lost 10 bases and J 5 bases, leaving 14 bases between the germline ends. CDR3 sequence (DNA): TGTGCCACCAAAGGGGGTGTGAATGAAAAACTGTTTTTT. It yields the protein CATKGGVNEKLFF.

This clonotype was observed at least ten times. Written as DNA, the CDR3 is TGTGCCAGCAGTAGACAGGGGGCGTTCACCGGGGAGCTGTTTTTT. Translating it yields CASSRQGAFTGELFF. The chain has TRBV28 and TRBJ2-2; 10 bases map to TRBD1. The J segment lost 4 bases and the V segment lost 5 bases, leaving 4 bases of the junction unmatched. The CDR3 has 15 residues. Per the germline V gene, CDR1 is MDHEN and CDR2 is SYDVKM.

This clonotype was picked up many times. This chain uses TRBV5-1 with TRBJ2-4; D perhaps matches TRBD2 (5 bases). Trimming removed 4 bases from V and 0 bases from J, with 14 bases in between. Germline CDR1 and CDR2: SGHRS and YFSETQ. The CDR3 has 16 amino acids. The CDR3 protein is CASSPPFGEAKNIQYF. CDR3 DNA: TGCGCCAGCAGCCCTCCATTCGGGGAAGCCAAAAACATTCAGTACTTC.

This clonotype showed up just a few times. The chain recombines TRBV4-1 with TRBJ2-5; 11 bases agree with TRBD2. The V gene end was trimmed by 0 bases and the J gene end by 0 bases; junction bases not matched to a gene: 9. This CDR3 region has 19 residues. Germline values: CDR1 MGHRA, CDR2 YSYEKL. The CDR3, as DNA: TGCGCCAGCAGCCAAGATCCTACGGTACTAGCGGGAGACCAAGAGACCCAGTACTTC. It codes for CASSQDPTVLAGDQETQYF.